Below, 16 T cell receptor beta chains from the same sample are listed, as sequenced in a study of beta chain features in type 1 diabetes. Study results and caveats: Moderately but significantly shorter TCRB CDR3s were found in Type 1 diabetes patients in all four CD4+ subsets.

Their antigens remain unidentified. Sequenced material consisted of expressed TCRB transcripts (all of the isolated RNA was reverse transcribed). Profiled with immunoSEQ multiplex PCR; TCRdb holds only in-frame clones, not every one. The sample has approximately 160,000 clones, around 10% seen once. Source material: central memory CD4+ T cells from blood. The receptors stem from a man aged 30 to 45 with type 1 diabetes.

The chain recombines TRBV6-5 with TRBJ1-2, with 9 positions matching TRBD1. The CDR3 extends over 12 amino acids. Looked up from germline, CDR1 is MNHEY and CDR2 is SVGAGI. V lost 10 bases and J lost 4; bases outside the gene matches: 4. This chain's CDR3 is CATADRGYGYTF. CDR3 DNA: TGTGCCACGGCGGACAGGGGCTATGGCTACACCTTC.

The chain employs TRBV7-2 and TRBJ2-7; no clear D. V was pared by 0 bases and J by 3 bases, with 6 bases between. CDR3 size: 13 residues. Germline CDR1 SGHTA, CDR2 FQGNSA. The DNA for the CDR3 is TGTGCCAGCAGCTTAGCGCAGCGCTACGAGCAGTACTTC. This gives the protein CASSLAQRYEQYF.

This rearrangement joins TRBV4-3 to TRBJ2-7; D is unresolved. V dropped 1 base and J dropped 1 base, with 8 bases sitting between them. This CDR3 region has 14 residues. Germline CDR1 and CDR2: LGHNA and YSLEER. The CDR3 nucleotides are TGCGCCAGCAGCCAAGGAACGGAGTCCTACGAGCAGTACTTC. Its translation is CASSQGTESYEQYF.

The CDR3 nucleotides are TGTGCCACCAGCAGAGATGGGCAGGGTGCCCAGTACTTC. This gives the protein CATSRDGQGAQYF. V usage is TRBV15 and J usage is TRBJ2-7; D perhaps matches TRBD1 (5 bases). In germline, CDR1 is LNHNV, CDR2 YYDKDF (reference sequence). This CDR3 has 13 residues. V was shortened by 0 bases and J by 10 bases, with 13 bases between the two germline ends.

This clone showed up just a few times. V and J are TRBV5-4 and TRBJ1-1; 8 bases map to TRBD1. Trimming cost V 2 bases and J 4 bases; bases outside gene matches: 7. The length of the CDR3 is 15 residues. Per the germline V gene, CDR1 is SGHNT and CDR2 is YYREEE (reference sequence). The CDR3 nucleotides are TGTGCCAGCAGCTTCGACAGGGGAACGGGCACTGAAGCTTTCTTT. This translates into CASSFDRGTGTEAFF.

This clone appeared a few times. The rearrangement joins TRBV30 to TRBJ2-5, with D unresolved. The V end lost 1 base, the J end lost 4 bases, and 16 bases lay between the germline ends. This CDR3 has 15 amino acids. Germline V gene sequence: CDR1 GTSNPN, CDR2 SVGIG (reference sequence). The CDR3 DNA reads as TGTGCCTGGAGTGAATCGAGCGCGCCGAGAGAGACCCAGTACTTC. Translating gives CAWSESSAPRETQYF.

This clone has just a few counts. The chain joins TRBV6-6 to TRBJ2-1; 7 nucleotides agree with TRBD2. The CDR3 covers 14 residues. Trimming took 4 bases from V and 1 from J; bases not matched to a gene: 1. CDR1 and CDR2 (germline): MNHNY, SVGAGI (reference sequence). The CDR3 bases are TGTGCCAGCAGTTTCGGGAGGTCCTACAATGAGCAGTTCTTC. This codes for CASSFGRSYNEQFF.

This rearrangement joins TRBV30 to TRBJ1-5; possibly TRBD1 for D (6 bases). V was pared by 3 bases and J by 7 bases, with 22 bases between. From germline, CDR1 is GTSNPN and CDR2 SVGIG (reference sequence). The CDR3 has 16 residues. This CDR3 is CAWSPVTGRGRQPQHF. The CDR3 DNA reads TGTGCCTGGAGCCCCGTGACGGGCAGGGGACGCCAGCCCCAGCATTTT.

This clone came up many times. The chain combines TRBV19 with TRBJ2-1; 7 bases align to TRBD1. CDR3 length: 14 residues. The germline V gene encodes CDR1 LNHDA and CDR2 SQIVND (reference sequence). The ends lost 4 bases at V and 10 bases at J; junction bases unmatched: 10. The CDR3 coding sequence is TGTGCCAGTAGTAGTCAAAGGCAGGGGGACGAGCAGTTCTTC. It is translated as CASSSQRQGDEQFF.

This clone was found a few times. The CDR3 reads CASRTSGRREQFF. Here the CDR3 DNA reads TGTGCCAGCAGGACTAGCGGGCGGCGAGAGCAGTTCTTC. V is TRBV2 and J is TRBJ2-1; 10 bases are a match to TRBD2. The CDR3 length is 13 residues. Germline lookup yields CDR1 SNHLY and CDR2 FYNNEI. J lost 10 bases, V lost 6 bases, and 6 bases had no gene match.

The CDR3 protein is CASSLHSSSGANVLTF. The CDR3 bases are TGTGCCAGCAGCCTCCATTCCAGCTCTGGGGCCAACGTCCTGACTTTC. This rearrangement joins TRBV5-4 to TRBJ2-6; D remains ambiguous. V lost 4 bases and J lost 0, with 11 bases in between. The germline V gene has CDR1 SGHNT and CDR2 YYREEE (reference sequence). This CDR3 has 16 amino acids.

The CDR3 spells CASSSDRVFPHEQYF. The CDR3 nucleotides read TGTGCCAGCAGTTCCGACAGGGTCTTTCCCCACGAGCAGTACTTC. The chain uses TRBV6-6 and TRBJ2-7; TRBD1 matches 7 bases. Germline-derived CDR1 and CDR2 are MNHNY and SVGAGI (reference sequence). V was clipped by 4 bases and J by 5 bases; unmatched bases: 11. The CDR3 loop spans 15 amino acids.

This chain connects TRBV21-1 to TRBJ2-7; the D call in the table, TRBD1, was not verified against the DNA. TRBV21-1 is tagged as a pseudogene. This CDR3 has 13 amino acids. The CDR3: CASSKECRDEQYF. CDR3 DNA sequence: TGTGCCAGCAGCAAAGAATGCAGGGACGAGCAGTACTTC.

This clone was picked up a small number of times. V and J are TRBV19 and TRBJ2-1; 8 bases map to TRBD2. Germline V gives CDR1 LNHDA, CDR2 SQIVND (reference sequence). CDR3 length equals 16 residues. The V and J ends lost 4 bases and 3 bases, in that order; junction bases with no gene match: 8. The CDR3 region has the DNA TGTGCCAGTAGTACGGGGGGAAGCGGGAGCTACAATGAGCAGTTCTTC. It translates to CASSTGGSGSYNEQFF.

V and J are TRBV4-1 and TRBJ2-6, with unresolved D. The CDR3 sequence is 17 residues long. V was pared by 1 base and J by 4 bases, with 14 bases between. The germline gives CDR1 MGHRA, CDR2 YSYEKL. DNA for the CDR3: TGCGCCAGCAGCCAAGGACACGCTGGCTCCGGGGCCAACGTCCTGACTTTC. It translates to CASSQGHAGSGANVLTF.

The V call is TRBV14, the J call TRBJ2-7; 9 bases fit TRBD2. CDR3 length: 16 residues. With V trimmed by 4 bases and J by 1 base, 8 bases remained unmatched. Germline lookup yields CDR1 SGHDN and CDR2 FVKESK. This CDR3 reads CASSRVGAGGSYEQYF. DNA for the CDR3: TGTGCCAGCAGCCGGGTCGGAGCGGGAGGTTCCTACGAGCAGTACTTC.